Listed here is a single T cell receptor beta chain. Its target antigen remains unknown. A junction end diverges from the germline sequence, so it may reflect a read error. This sample is drawn from a study of cytomegalovirus exposure and HLA in healthy donors (dated by TCRdb to about 2017). Turning to the overall study: In an earlier analysis of around 540 of the donors, roughly 300 Gb of sequence data and 100 million or so unique TCR beta sequences from roughly 190 million T cells were reported. Approximately 300 gigabases of sequencing data and tens of millions of unique TCR sequences were included in an early release covering roughly 700 HLA-typed donors. Of the 350 to 450 genotyped donors, roughly 80% were placed in the genetic ancestry cluster associated with self-reported Caucasian donors. The study aimed to test whether signatures of past pathogen exposure could be identified by cataloging public T cell receptors. The study used immunosequencing to profile the T cell repertoires of several hundred subjects and linked those repertoires to cytomegalovirus serostatus. In addition to the first cohort of 666 subjects, a separate validation cohort of approximately 130 different subjects was used. The study combined high-throughput TCR immunosequencing, statistical association of individual TCRs with disease status, and machine learning to predict cytomegalovirus infection status. In a later analysis, previously published TCR beta repertoires from 666 donors were re-analyzed and high-resolution HLA genotyping was added so that TCR occurrence patterns could be studied. Rather than using new phenotypic data, the later analysis identified candidate immune exposures from TCR beta sequences and from how often those sequences occurred across donors. In an earlier analysis of 500 to 650 of the donors, high-throughput TCR beta sequencing was used to judge whether each TCR beta V gene segment behaved as functional or pseudogenic. Donor age, sex, ethnicity and CMV serostatus were collected together with the repertoire data. A later genetic analysis took genome-wide SNP genotypes for about three fifths of the 666 donors and used that subset as a discovery cohort. Every discovery cohort repertoire had been produced on one sequencing platform. Both class I and class II loci were covered by HLA typing, at four-digit resolution. Typing coverage differed by locus: A, B, C, DRB1 and DQB1 were typed in about 629-630 donors, DQA1 in about 500, DPA1 in 606, and DPB1 in around 440. Roughly 5 DR-DQ haplotypes were handled as single units for association and clustering because linkage in the cohort was strong. Among some 400 genotyped donors of the cohort, an average of around 240,000 unique TCR beta nucleotide sequences were sequenced per donor, approximately 20% of them non-productive. The study at large found these results: A few of the identified cytomegalovirus-associated TCR beta chains were confirmed in vitro to be specific for cytomegalovirus antigens. An earlier analysis of around 500 of the donors showed that most TCR beta V segments appeared in productive rearrangements either about 90% or about 30% of the time, which broadly matched IMGT annotations. Immune exposure information for the cohort was limited to CMV serostatus. The study listed 164 TCR beta chains as associated with cytomegalovirus. When HLA alleles, especially DR and DQ, strongly co-occurred, TCR associations were difficult to assign to individual alleles. Compared with equally common non-associated chains, HLA-associated TCR beta chains in a later analysis were more clonally expanded and had lower generation probabilities. Correlated functional status among segregating V segments might be attributable to linkage disequilibrium, but an unknown experimental factor could not be ruled out. Because HLA typing was unavailable for some donors at each locus, only the typed subset was used in association tests. Across donors, most TCR sequences were observed very rarely, whereas some public TCRs were present in many individuals. Because the 87-base-pair reads could not distinguish some IMGT-functional V segments, including TRBV6-2 and TRBV6-3, those segments were excluded. A cluster of highly shared sequence variants was judged likely to be a technical artifact of the sequencing pipeline. In a later genetic analysis, a missense DCLRE1C variant was associated with V-gene and J-gene trimming of TCR beta chains, and the association was replicated in an independent cohort. Compared with the approximately 720-donor mean, donors in an Asian-associated ancestry cluster had fewer N-insertions in productive TCRs, according to a later genetic analysis. In both the original and validation cohorts, the classifier was reported to diagnose cytomegalovirus status with high specificity and sensitivity. Several of the top co-occurrence clusters appeared to be linked to parvovirus B19, influenza, CMV and Epstein-Barr virus, according to a later analysis. The authors suggested that the approach could potentially be extended to other disease states and immunological phenotypes. This cohort had only TCR beta chains sequenced, and the lack of alpha or paired-chain data limited which features could be detected. A further reported finding was that TCR beta sequences accurately predicted the HLA-A and HLA-B alleles for most subjects in the first cohort. Roughly uniform sequencing depth across donors was assumed in presence/absence analyses, although this assumption may not hold. Most CMV-associated TCR beta chains appeared to be HLA-restricted in a later analysis, and the HLA associations seemed to be driven largely by CMV exposure. In a later analysis, some 17,000 TCR beta sequences were associated with specific HLA alleles at a false discovery rate of 0.05. Because counts were too low, 15 or so rarely observed V segments, including chromosome 9 orphons, were excluded from the earlier analysis of 587 of the donors. In a later analysis, TCR association rates were found to vary across HLA loci, with the most associated TCRs seen for DRB1 alleles and the fewest for HLA-C alleles.

The cohort was made up of roughly 670 healthy bone marrow donors. All cohort members were sampled while nominally healthy, although unrecorded immune exposures were likely present. The donor tested CMV seronegative and was one of the 352 seronegative cohort members. A peripheral blood sample was provided by each donor, and peripheral blood mononuclear cells were used for TCR beta sequencing. The Qiagen DNeasy Blood Extraction Kit was used to extract genomic DNA from the blood cell samples. The CDR3 sequence holds 18 residues, the cysteine and phenylalanine included. Only the CDR3 DNA is retained, 54 bases long and in frame from the first base. For CDR1 and CDR2, the germline V gene (reference sequence) lists SEHNR and FQNEAQ. The library was generated by the immunoSEQ multiplex PCR assay. The multiplex PCR relied on a mix of 60 forward primers for TCR Vbeta segments and 13 reverse primers for TCR Jbeta segments. Amplification of the CDR3 region of rearranged TCR beta genes was performed with a multiplex PCR assay on genomic DNA. Amplified TCR beta libraries were sequenced as 87-base-pair reads on the Illumina HiSeq System. In the source study's methods: In a later analysis, roughly 80 million unique TCR beta chains were counted across the roughly 700 repertoires, and roughly 11 million of these chains were shared by at least two donors. Raw reads were error-corrected and collapsed into unique sequences by a nearest-neighbor algorithm in which closely related sequences were merged to remove PCR and sequencing errors. V, D and J gene segments were assigned by aligning CDR3 sequences to IMGT reference sequences. For a sequence to be retained, a match of at least six nucleotides was required to both a V gene segment and a J gene segment. A rearrangement counted as productive if the CDR3 had no stop codons and remained in frame with V and J, and every other rearrangement counted as non-productive. Following IMGT convention, CDR3 was defined as the stretch from the second conserved V-encoded cysteine to the conserved J-encoded phenylalanine. The earlier analysis of about 620 of the donors excluded sequences that lacked an unambiguous match to a single V gene segment. In an earlier analysis of approximately 590 of the donors, a V segment was called functional when productive rearrangements were above 56.7%, and segregating when the standard deviation between donors exceeded 5%. A statistical classification framework was built for diagnosing cytomegalovirus status from the catalog of TCR beta chain sequences. A later analysis assigned V and J genes by comparing TCR nucleotide sequences with IMGT/GENE-DB human TR gene sequences. A later analysis assigned CDR3 sequences and most-parsimonious VDJ recombination scenarios with the TCRdist pipeline. A later analysis defined each TCR beta chain by its CDR3 amino acid sequence plus V-gene family, and excluded reads lacking a unique V-gene family. In a later analysis, 500 to 700 highly shared, low-generation-probability nucleotide sequences were removed to address suspected cross-contamination and a sequencing artifact. For each public chain, a later analysis derived a clonal expansion index from normalized ranks of inferred template counts within each repertoire. In a later analysis, generation probabilities were computed using a VDJ recombination model fitted to out-of-frame rearrangements, and the results were checked against IGoR. In a later analysis, TCR-TCR, TCR-HLA and TCR-CMV co-occurrence was scored with hypergeometric tests, and a repertoire-size bias correction was applied to TCR pairs. False discovery rates were estimated in a later analysis by permuting HLA or CMV assignments 20 times. In a later analysis, co-occurring TCRs were grouped with DBSCAN, and TCRdist sequence similarity was added when clustering was performed within HLA-allele-positive subsets. Repertoires with fewer than 30,000 or more than 120,000 public chains were left out of co-occurrence clustering, as were roughly five repertoires with anomalous nucleotide sharing. TCRdb mirrors the immuneACCESS table, restricted to in-frame sequences. Some clones are absent from its copies; in checked studies, under half trace to an unresolved V gene, and the reason for the others is unknown. V and J calls and clone size are given by that table; D and trimming were obtained from the DNA. The sample includes a few hundred thousand clones, with about 80% observed a single time. Together, the top ten hold 0.58% of the sample.

The specimen sequenced was PBMCs. The chain is assembled from TRBV7-9 and TRBJ2-2; 7 middle bases align to TRBD1. This receptor was obtained from a woman aged 40 to 50 in good health and CMV-seronegative. The CDR3 is CSSRPPQQTGLVTGELFF. The base sequence is TGTTCCAGCAGACCCCCCCAACAGACAGGGCTTGTCACCGGGGAGCTGTTTTTT.